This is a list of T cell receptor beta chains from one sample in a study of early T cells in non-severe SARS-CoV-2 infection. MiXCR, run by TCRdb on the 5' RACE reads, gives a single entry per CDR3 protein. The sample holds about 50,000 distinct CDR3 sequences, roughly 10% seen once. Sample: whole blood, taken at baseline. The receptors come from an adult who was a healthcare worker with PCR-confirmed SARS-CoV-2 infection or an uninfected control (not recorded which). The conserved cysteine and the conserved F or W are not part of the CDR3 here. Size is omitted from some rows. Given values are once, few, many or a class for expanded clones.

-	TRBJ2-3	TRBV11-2	ASSLEGLAAGTDTQY
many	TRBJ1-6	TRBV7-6	ASSWGQNSPLH
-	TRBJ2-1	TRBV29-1	SARDRGVRNEQF
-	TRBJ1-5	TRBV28	ASSEDTSNQPQH
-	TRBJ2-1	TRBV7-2	ASSLQGLEMF
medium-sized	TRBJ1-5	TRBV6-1	AVPTGSGNQPQH
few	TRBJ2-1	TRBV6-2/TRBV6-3	ASSYSGGRYNEQF
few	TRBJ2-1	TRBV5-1	ASSFSGTSLSHEQF
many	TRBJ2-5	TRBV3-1	ASSQSGLAEETQY
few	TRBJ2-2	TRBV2	ASTVSWTLTGELF
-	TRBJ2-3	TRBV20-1	SAATDTQY
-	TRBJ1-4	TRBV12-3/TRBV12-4	ASSRSGTDEKLF
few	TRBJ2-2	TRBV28	ASKGTGETGELF
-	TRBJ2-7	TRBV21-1	ANSSYEQY
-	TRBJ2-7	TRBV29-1	SVSRGISYEQY
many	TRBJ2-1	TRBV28	ASSFGPHMNEQF
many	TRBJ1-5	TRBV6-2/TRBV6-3	ASSRTGGNQPQH
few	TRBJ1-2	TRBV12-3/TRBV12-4	ASWDSYGYT
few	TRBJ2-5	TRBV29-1	SVEDEGGSRRGQETQY
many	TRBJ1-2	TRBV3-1	ASSQAKEGVYGYT
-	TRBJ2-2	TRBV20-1	SARDPRGHGELF
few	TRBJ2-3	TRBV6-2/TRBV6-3	ASSGGQRYTDTQY
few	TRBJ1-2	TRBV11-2	ASSLLGVTVDGYT
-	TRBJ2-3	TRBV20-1	SSGPSSTDTQY
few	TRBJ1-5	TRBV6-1	ASSEARSQPQH
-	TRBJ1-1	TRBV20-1	SARRSGTEAF
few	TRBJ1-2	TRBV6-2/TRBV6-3	ASSPTGDYGYT
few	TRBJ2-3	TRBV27	ASSLNPKTDTQY